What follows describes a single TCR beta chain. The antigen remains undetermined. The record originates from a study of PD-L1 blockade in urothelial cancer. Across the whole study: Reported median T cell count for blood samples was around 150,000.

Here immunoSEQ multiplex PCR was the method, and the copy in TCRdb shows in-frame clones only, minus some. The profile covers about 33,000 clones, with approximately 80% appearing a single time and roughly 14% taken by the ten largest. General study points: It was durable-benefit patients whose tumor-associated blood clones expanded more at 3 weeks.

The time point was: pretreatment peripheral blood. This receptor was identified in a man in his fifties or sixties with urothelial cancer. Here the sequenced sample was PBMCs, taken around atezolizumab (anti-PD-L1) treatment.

CDR3 amino acids: CASRGTGLGTEAFF. CDR3 sequence (DNA): TGTGCCAGCAGAGGGACAGGGTTAGGGACTGAAGCTTTCTTT. The rearrangement links TRBV6-1 to TRBJ1-1; 9 nucleotides line up with TRBD1. The CDR3 extends over 14 amino acids. CDR1 is MNHNS and CDR2 is SASEGT in the germline V gene. V gave up 6 bases and J gave up 5 bases; unmatched junction bases: 7.